This is a list of T cell receptor beta chains from one sample in a study of CD8 T cells in Susac syndrome. TCRdb analysed the immunoSEQ multiplex PCR reads with MiXCR anew, one entry per CDR3 protein. The sample gives about 300,000 distinct CDR3 sequences, around 89% of which show up once; less than 0.2% is in the top ten. Sample: CD8+ T cells from PBMCs. The receptors shown here come from a human donor with multiple sclerosis. CDR3s leave out the opening cysteine and the closing phenylalanine or tryptophan. Fields, in order: CDR3 length, clone size, V gene, CDR3 protein. Only some rows state a clone size, as once, few, many or a class for expanded clones.

CDR3 length: 10; clone size: .; V gene: TRBV29-1; CDR3 protein: SARDRAGGYT
CDR3 length: 12; clone size: .; V gene: TRBV4-3; CDR3 protein: ASSYDWGANEQF
CDR3 length: 12; clone size: few; V gene: TRBV28; CDR3 protein: ASSRSGDYNEQF
CDR3 length: 11; clone size: .; V gene: TRBV24-1; CDR3 protein: APKQGAEETQY
CDR3 length: 12; clone size: once; V gene: TRBV11-2; CDR3 protein: ASTTPREYNEQF
CDR3 length: 12; clone size: .; V gene: TRBV29-1; CDR3 protein: SVEWGADGNTIY
CDR3 length: 13; clone size: .; V gene: TRBV5-4; CDR3 protein: ASSLGDRESGKLF
CDR3 length: 10; clone size: .; V gene: TRBV20-1; CDR3 protein: SAFPQGYEQY
CDR3 length: 12; clone size: .; V gene: TRBV6-2/TRBV6-3; CDR3 protein: ASGELGGYNEQF
CDR3 length: 11; clone size: .; V gene: TRBV12-3/TRBV12-4; CDR3 protein: ALAGDMTDTQY
CDR3 length: 12; clone size: few; V gene: TRBV5-1; CDR3 protein: ASSGYSGANVLT
CDR3 length: 13; clone size: .; V gene: TRBV29-1; CDR3 protein: SAIGSGGVRDEQF
CDR3 length: 16; clone size: once; V gene: TRBV7-2; CDR3 protein: ASSFFPLAGLSTDTQY
CDR3 length: 12; clone size: .; V gene: TRBV10-3; CDR3 protein: AISGTSGAYEQF
CDR3 length: 14; clone size: .; V gene: TRBV4-3; CDR3 protein: ASSQDLMGSSYEQY